This T cell receptor (beta chain) was obtained from a study of vaccination and CD4 T cells after COVID-19. This CDR3 contains 16 residues. Germline loops: CDR1 SNHLY, CDR2 FYNNEI. V lost 6 bases and J lost 5, with 20 bases in between. A note on this clonotype: As yet, its antigen is unknown.

Sample treatment: approximately nine-day PBMC culture with coronavirus spike peptide pools or control peptides (ViraFEST assay). ViraFEST used peptide pools to expand antigen-specific T cells, then sequenced TCRs. Cultured CD4+ T-cell DNA underwent Oncomine TCR Beta short-read sequencing. TCRdb redid the calling of the PCR reads with MiXCR, one entry per CDR3 protein. The sample records around 14,000 distinct CDR3 sequences, approximately 53% being singletons. V usage is TRBV2 and J usage is TRBJ1-5; perhaps TRBD1 as D (6 bases). Sequenced sample: CD4+ T cells from blood, cultured in vitro. The clonotype originates from a human donor who had recovered from COVID-19. CDR3 DNA sequence: TGTGCCAGCAGCGGTTCGGGGGGCGCCAAGTATCAGCCCCAGCATTTT. Translation gives CASSGSGGAKYQPQHF.